Listed here are 19 T cell receptor beta chains from one sample, sequenced in a study of shared clonotypes between healthy human individuals. The assay was immunoSEQ multiplex PCR, and TCRdb's table has in-frame clones only and misses some. The repertoire holds 2,500,000 or so clones, with about 92% as singletons. Source material: naive CD4+ T cells sorted from blood. Subset indicated: CD45RA+ positively selected. Receptors were obtained from a man younger than 30 in good health.

This clone was seen only once. This chain connects TRBV10-3 to TRBJ2-5; 10 bases map to TRBD2. V was clipped by 10 bases and J by 5 bases; unmatched bases: 7. CDR1 ENHRY and CDR2 SYGVKD come from the germline V gene. This CDR3 is built from 13 residues. CDR3: CATQTSGRETQYF. For the CDR3, the DNA is TGTGCCACCCAGACTAGCGGGCGGGAGACCCAGTACTTC.

This rearrangement joins TRBV6-6 to TRBJ2-7; 7 bases align to TRBD2. Germline V lookup: CDR1 MNHNY, CDR2 SVGAGI (reference sequence). V lost 2 bases and J lost 2; bases outside the gene matches: 0. This CDR3 is 13 amino acids long. CDR3: CASSYGTTYEQYF. CDR3 sequence (DNA): TGTGCCAGCAGTTACGGGACTACCTACGAGCAGTACTTC.

The chain links TRBV30 to TRBJ2-3; D unresolved. Trimming shortened V by 2 bases and J by 7 bases, and 16 bases separated the two germline ends. This CDR3 region has 14 residues. The germline CDR1 and CDR2 sequences are GTSNPN and SVGIG (reference sequence). The CDR3 DNA reads as TGTGCCTGGAGTCCCGGTAGTTTGGGGAATACGCAGTATTTT. Amino acid sequence: CAWSPGSLGNTQYF.

The chain uses TRBV10-3 and TRBJ2-7; TRBD2 is a possible D gene (6 bases). Trimming removed 0 bases from V and 1 base from J, with 16 bases in between. From germline, CDR1 is ENHRY and CDR2 SYGVKD. The CDR3 is 17 residues long. CDR3 DNA sequence: TGTGCCATCAGTGAGTCGAGGCTTCTGGAGGGATCCTACGAGCAGTACTTC. It specifies CAISESRLLEGSYEQYF.

This rearrangement joins TRBV30 to TRBJ2-2; D is possibly TRBD2 (5 bases). Germline loops: CDR1 GTSNPN, CDR2 SVGIG (reference sequence). V lost 4 bases and J 2 bases, leaving 14 bases between the germline ends. The CDR3 has 15 amino acids. CDR3 nucleotides: TGTGCCTGGAAGGGCGTATCGGGAAACACCGGGGAGCTGTTTTTT. This encodes CAWKGVSGNTGELFF.

With respect to this clone: In the same sample, other DNA sequences code for this CDR3. The chain combines TRBV5-1 with TRBJ2-2; D is unresolved. The CDR3 contains 15 residues. Trimming removed 0 bases from V and 0 bases from J, with 6 bases in between. The germline gives CDR1 SGHRS, CDR2 YFSETQ. CDR3 sequence (DNA): TGCGCCAGCAGCTTGGTTACAACGAACACCGGGGAGCTGTTTTTT. Amino acid sequence: CASSLVTTNTGELFF.

This chain joins TRBV7-9 and TRBJ1-2; D is possibly TRBD1 (6 bases). The length of the CDR3 is 14 residues. The germline V gene encodes CDR1 SEHNR and CDR2 FQNEAQ (reference sequence). The germline V and J ends were trimmed by 2 bases and 8 bases, with 15 bases remaining between them. DNA of the CDR3: TGTGCCAGCAGCTTATCTTTACAGGGAAGCGGCTACACCTTC. It is translated as CASSLSLQGSGYTF.

V usage is TRBV19 and J usage is TRBJ2-7; 10 nucleotides match TRBD1. CDR3 length: 14 residues. Trimming cost V 3 bases and J 8 bases; bases outside gene matches: 7. From germline, CDR1 is LNHDA and CDR2 SQIVND (reference sequence). The CDR3 reads CASSIGTGDYQQYF. In DNA form, the CDR3 reads TGTGCCAGTAGTATCGGGACAGGGGATTATCAGCAGTACTTC.

This chain links TRBV5-1 with TRBJ2-5, with TRBD2 as a possible D gene (6 bases). This CDR3 is built from 13 residues. V was pared by 6 bases and J by 3 bases, with 12 bases between. Germline assignment: CDR1 SGHRS and CDR2 YFSETQ. CDR3 in amino acids: CASKTPGEETQYF. The CDR3 DNA sequence: TGCGCCAGCAAAACGCCGGGGGAAGAGACCCAGTACTTC. Combining the CDR3 with reference TRBV5-1 and TRBJ2-5 gives the whole variable domain KAGVTQTPRYLIKTRGQQVTLSCSPISGHRSVSWYQQTPGQGLQFLFEYFSETQRNKGNFPGRFSGRQFSNSRSEMNVSTLELGDSALYLCASKTPGEETQYFGPGTRLLVL.

The V gene is TRBV4-3, the J gene TRBJ1-2; D may be TRBD1 (5 bases). V lost 0 bases and J 6 bases, leaving 11 bases between the germline ends. This CDR3 is built from 14 residues. Germline lookup yields CDR1 LGHNA and CDR2 YSLEER. The CDR3 is CASSQDQRQHGYTF. CDR3 DNA sequence: TGCGCCAGCAGCCAAGACCAGAGACAGCATGGCTACACCTTC.

This clone was seen once. The rearrangement uses TRBV19 and TRBJ2-7; 7 nucleotides agree with TRBD2. CDR3 size: 15 residues. V shed 3 bases and J 4 bases; nucleotides not matched to a gene: 9. Germline lookup yields CDR1 LNHDA and CDR2 SQIVND (reference sequence). The CDR3 coding sequence is TGTGCCAGTAGTATCCAACTGGGTAGCGGGTACGAGCAGTACTTC. It codes for CASSIQLGSGYEQYF.

J is TRBJ2-3 and V is TRBV5-1; 7 positions agree with TRBD2. The CDR3 consists of 16 residues. Germline V gives CDR1 SGHRS, CDR2 YFSETQ. The J segment lost 3 bases and the V segment lost 0 bases, leaving 7 bases of the junction unmatched. The CDR3 coding sequence is TGCGCCAGCAGCTTGGGCAGCGGGACGCCTACAGATACGCAGTATTTT. Its translation: CASSLGSGTPTDTQYF.

The rearrangement links TRBV28 to TRBJ2-3; maybe TRBD2 (6 bases). Germline V gene sequence: CDR1 MDHEN, CDR2 SYDVKM. This CDR3 has 14 amino acids. V lost 5 bases and J 4 bases, leaving 13 bases between the germline ends. The CDR3 sequence is CASSGTPGADTQYF. Here the CDR3 DNA reads TGTGCCAGCAGTGGGACCCCGGGGGCAGATACGCAGTATTTT.

The chain links TRBV30 to TRBJ2-7, with 11 nucleotides matching TRBD2. Germline V gives CDR1 GTSNPN, CDR2 SVGIG (reference sequence). The J segment lost 3 bases and the V segment lost 0 bases, leaving 19 bases of the junction unmatched. This CDR3 has 20 residues. This chain's CDR3 is CAWSVIRMTSGKGYGYEQYF. DNA for the CDR3: TGTGCCTGGAGTGTGATCAGGATGACTAGCGGGAAGGGTTATGGCTACGAGCAGTACTTC.

The chain has TRBV4-1 and TRBJ2-2; 8 bases match TRBD1. Germline CDR1 MGHRA, CDR2 YSYEKL. The CDR3 runs to 14 residues. V trimming: 9 bases; J trimming: 2 bases; junction bases outside the gene matches: 5. CDR3: CASAQGVNTGELFF. For the CDR3, the DNA is TGCGCCAGTGCACAGGGGGTTAACACCGGGGAGCTGTTTTTT.

The chain has TRBV7-9 and TRBJ1-1; weak D call: TRBD1 (5 bases). Between the trimmed V and J ends, which lost 5 bases and 8 bases, there was a span of 12 bases. The CDR3 is 12 amino acids. Germline V gene sequence: CDR1 SEHNR, CDR2 FQNEAQ (reference sequence). The CDR3 DNA reads as TGTGCCAGCAGCCCCCAGGGACGGGAAGCTTTCTTT. Encoded protein: CASSPQGREAFF.

J is TRBJ2-3 and V is TRBV29-1; TRBD1 might be the D (5 bases). The V gene's germline CDR1 is SQVTM and CDR2 ANQGSEA. V shed 3 bases and J shed 2 bases, with 18 bases lying between them. CDR3 size: 16 residues. CDR3 residues: CSVDVGASLDTDTQYF. The CDR3 DNA reads as TGCAGCGTTGATGTTGGGGCGTCCCTGGACACAGATACGCAGTATTTT.

The chain is built from TRBV30 and TRBJ2-1; tentatively, D is TRBD1 (7 bases). Between the trimmed V and J ends, which lost 4 bases and 5 bases, there was a span of 21 bases. CDR1 and CDR2 (germline): GTSNPN, SVGIG (reference sequence). This CDR3 region has 16 residues. The CDR3 sequence: CAWTLRGRGRNNEQFF. CDR3 DNA sequence: TGTGCCTGGACTCTGAGGGGGCGGGGCAGGAACAATGAGCAGTTCTTC.

V usage is TRBV5-1 and J usage is TRBJ1-6, with 7 positions matching TRBD1. This CDR3 region has 15 residues. Trimming cost V 5 bases and J 4 bases; bases outside gene matches: 6. Germline V gene sequence: CDR1 SGHRS, CDR2 YFSETQ. CDR3 residues: CASSGDRTYNSPLHF. CDR3 nucleotides: TGCGCCAGCAGTGGGGACAGAACATATAATTCACCCCTCCACTTT.